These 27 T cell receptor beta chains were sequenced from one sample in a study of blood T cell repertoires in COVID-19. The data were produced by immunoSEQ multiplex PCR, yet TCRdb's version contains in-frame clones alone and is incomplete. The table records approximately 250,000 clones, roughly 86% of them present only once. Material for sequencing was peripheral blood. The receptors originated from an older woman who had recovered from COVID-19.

CDR3 in amino acids: CATSRDSSLETQYF. In nucleotides, the CDR3 is TGTGCCACCAGCAGAGATTCTAGCTTAGAGACCCAGTACTTC. The rearrangement uses TRBV15 and TRBJ2-5, with D perhaps TRBD2 (5 bases). Between the trimmed V and J ends, which lost 0 bases and 4 bases, there was a span of 9 bases. The germline CDR1 and CDR2 sequences are LNHNV and YYDKDF (reference sequence). The CDR3 is 14 residues long.

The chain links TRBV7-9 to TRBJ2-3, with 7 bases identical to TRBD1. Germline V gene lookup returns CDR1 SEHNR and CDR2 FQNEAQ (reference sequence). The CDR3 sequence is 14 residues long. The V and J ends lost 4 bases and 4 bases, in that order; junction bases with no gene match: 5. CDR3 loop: CASSSHQGADTQYF. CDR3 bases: TGTGCCAGCAGCTCCCATCAGGGGGCAGATACGCAGTATTTT.

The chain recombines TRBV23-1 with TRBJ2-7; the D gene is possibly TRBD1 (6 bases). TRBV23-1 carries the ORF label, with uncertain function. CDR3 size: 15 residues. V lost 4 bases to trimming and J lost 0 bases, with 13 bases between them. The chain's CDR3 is CASSPDSYNSYEQYF. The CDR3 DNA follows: TGCGCCAGCAGTCCGGACAGTTATAACTCCTACGAGCAGTACTTC.

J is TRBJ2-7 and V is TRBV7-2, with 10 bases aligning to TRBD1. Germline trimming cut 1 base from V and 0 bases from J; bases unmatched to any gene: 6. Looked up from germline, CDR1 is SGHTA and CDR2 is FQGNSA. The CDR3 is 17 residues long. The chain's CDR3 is CASSLVRGQGNSYEQYF. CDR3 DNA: TGTGCCAGCAGCTTAGTAAGGGGACAGGGGAACTCCTACGAGCAGTACTTC.

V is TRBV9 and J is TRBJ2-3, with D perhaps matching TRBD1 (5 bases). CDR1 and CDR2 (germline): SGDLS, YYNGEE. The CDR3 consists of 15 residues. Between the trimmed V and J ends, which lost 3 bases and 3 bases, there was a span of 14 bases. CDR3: CASSEKAGLTDTQYF. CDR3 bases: TGTGCCAGCAGCGAGAAGGCAGGGCTAACAGATACGCAGTATTTT.

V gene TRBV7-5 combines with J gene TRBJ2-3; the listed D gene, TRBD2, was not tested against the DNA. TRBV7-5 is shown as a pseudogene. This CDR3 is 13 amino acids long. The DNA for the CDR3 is TGTGCCAGAACCGGGCGGGGATCAGATACGCAGTATTTT. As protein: CARTGRGSDTQYF.

CDR3 coding DNA: TGCGCCAGCAGTCAAGGGGCCGGGACATATTCCTACGAGCAGTACTTC. It yields the protein CASSQGAGTYSYEQYF. This chain joins TRBV23-1 and TRBJ2-7; possible D gene TRBD1, 6 bases. TRBV23-1 is placed among ORFs of uncertain function. The CDR3 runs to 16 residues. The germline V and J ends were trimmed by 2 bases and 1 base, with 15 bases remaining between them.

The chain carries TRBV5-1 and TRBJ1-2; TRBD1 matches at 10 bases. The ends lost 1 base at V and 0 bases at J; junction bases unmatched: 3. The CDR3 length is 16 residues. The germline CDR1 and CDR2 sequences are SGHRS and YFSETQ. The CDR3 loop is CASSLRQGAANYGYTF. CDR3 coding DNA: TGCGCCAGCAGCTTGCGACAGGGGGCCGCTAACTATGGCTACACCTTC.

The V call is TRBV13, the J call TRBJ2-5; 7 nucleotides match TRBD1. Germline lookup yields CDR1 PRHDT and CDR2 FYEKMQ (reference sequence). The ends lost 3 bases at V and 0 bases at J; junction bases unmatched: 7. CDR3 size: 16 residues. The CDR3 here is CASSFLSGQYQETQYF. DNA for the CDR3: TGTGCCAGCAGCTTTTTGTCGGGACAGTACCAAGAGACCCAGTACTTC.

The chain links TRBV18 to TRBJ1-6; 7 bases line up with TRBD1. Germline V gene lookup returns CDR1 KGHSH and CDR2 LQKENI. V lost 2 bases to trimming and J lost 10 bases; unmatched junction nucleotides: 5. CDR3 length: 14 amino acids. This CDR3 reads CASSPTGELSPLHF. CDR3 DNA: TGTGCCAGCTCACCAACAGGGGAGCTCTCACCCCTCCACTTT.

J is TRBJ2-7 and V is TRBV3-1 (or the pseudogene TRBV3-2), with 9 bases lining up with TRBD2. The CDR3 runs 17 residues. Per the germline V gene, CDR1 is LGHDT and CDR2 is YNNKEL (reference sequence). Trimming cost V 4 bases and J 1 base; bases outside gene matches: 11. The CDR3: CASSRPQGRGGSYEQYF. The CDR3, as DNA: TGTGCCAGCAGCCGCCCCCAGGGGCGGGGGGGTTCCTACGAGCAGTACTTC.

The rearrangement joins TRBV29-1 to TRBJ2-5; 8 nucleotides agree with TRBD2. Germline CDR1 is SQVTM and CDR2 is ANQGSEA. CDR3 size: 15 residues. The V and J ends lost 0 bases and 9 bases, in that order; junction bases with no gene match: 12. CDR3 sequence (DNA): TGCAGCGTTGAAGACCTGGGACTAGGAACGCGACCCCAGTACTTC. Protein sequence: CSVEDLGLGTRPQYF.

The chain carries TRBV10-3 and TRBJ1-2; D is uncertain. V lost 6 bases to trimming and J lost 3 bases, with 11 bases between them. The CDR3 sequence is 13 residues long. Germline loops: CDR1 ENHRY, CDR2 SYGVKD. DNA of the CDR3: TGTGCCATCAGCACCGGGATAGACTATGGCTACACCTTC. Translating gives CAISTGIDYGYTF.

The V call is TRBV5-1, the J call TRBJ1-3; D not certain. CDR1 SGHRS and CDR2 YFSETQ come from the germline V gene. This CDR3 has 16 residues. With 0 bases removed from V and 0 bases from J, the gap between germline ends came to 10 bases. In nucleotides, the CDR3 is TGCGCCAGCAGCTTGGACGGGTTAAGCTCTGGAAACACCATATATTTT. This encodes CASSLDGLSSGNTIYF.

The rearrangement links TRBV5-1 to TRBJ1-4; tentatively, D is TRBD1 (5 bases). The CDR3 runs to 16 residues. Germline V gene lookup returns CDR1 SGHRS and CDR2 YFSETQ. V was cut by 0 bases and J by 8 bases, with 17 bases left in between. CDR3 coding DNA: TGCGCCAGCAGCTTGGGTACAGGCCTCGTGGGCGAAAAACTGTTTTTT. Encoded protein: CASSLGTGLVGEKLFF. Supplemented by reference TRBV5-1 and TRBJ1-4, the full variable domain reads KAGVTQTPRYLIKTRGQQVTLSCSPISGHRSVSWYQQTPGQGLQFLFEYFSETQRNKGNFPGRFSGRQFSNSRSEMNVSTLELGDSALYLCASSLGTGLVGEKLFFGSGTQLSVL.

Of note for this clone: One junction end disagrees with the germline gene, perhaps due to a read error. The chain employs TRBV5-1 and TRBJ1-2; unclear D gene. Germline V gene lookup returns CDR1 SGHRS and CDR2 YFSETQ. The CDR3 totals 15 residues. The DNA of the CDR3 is TGCGCCAGCAGTTTGGGCATGCAGGAGGGATCTGGCTACACCTTC. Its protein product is CASSLGMQEGSGYTF.

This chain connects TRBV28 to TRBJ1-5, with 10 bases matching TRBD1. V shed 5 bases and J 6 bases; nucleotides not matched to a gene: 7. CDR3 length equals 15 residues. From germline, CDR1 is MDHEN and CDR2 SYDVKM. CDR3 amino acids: CASSRQGAGVQPQHF. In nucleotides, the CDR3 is TGTGCCAGCAGTCGACAGGGGGCTGGGGTTCAGCCCCAGCATTTT.

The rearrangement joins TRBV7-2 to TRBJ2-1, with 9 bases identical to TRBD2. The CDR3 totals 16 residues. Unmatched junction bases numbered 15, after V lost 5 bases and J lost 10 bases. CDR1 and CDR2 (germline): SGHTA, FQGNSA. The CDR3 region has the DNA TGTGCCAGCAGCCCCAAGCGGGGGGAAATACTAGGGGAGCAGTTCTTC. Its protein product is CASSPKRGEILGEQFF.

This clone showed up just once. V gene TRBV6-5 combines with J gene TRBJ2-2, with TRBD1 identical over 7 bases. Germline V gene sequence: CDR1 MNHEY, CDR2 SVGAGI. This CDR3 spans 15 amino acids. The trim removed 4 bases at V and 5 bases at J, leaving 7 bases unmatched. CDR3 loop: CASSSPGQHTGELFF. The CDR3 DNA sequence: TGTGCCAGCAGTTCCCCGGGACAGCATACCGGGGAGCTGTTTTTT.

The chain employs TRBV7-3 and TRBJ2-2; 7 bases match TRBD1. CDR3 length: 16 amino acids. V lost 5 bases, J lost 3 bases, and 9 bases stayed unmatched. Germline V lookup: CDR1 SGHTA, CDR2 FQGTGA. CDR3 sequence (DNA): TGTGCCAGCAGCGCGAAATCAGGGGGTGACACCGGGGAGCTGTTTTTT. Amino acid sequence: CASSAKSGGDTGELFF.

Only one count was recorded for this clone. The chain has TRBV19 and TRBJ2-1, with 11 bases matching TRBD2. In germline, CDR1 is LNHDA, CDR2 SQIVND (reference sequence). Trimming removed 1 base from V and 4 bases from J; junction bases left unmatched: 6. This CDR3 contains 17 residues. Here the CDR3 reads CASSIARTSGRYNEQFF. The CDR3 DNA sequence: TGTGCCAGTAGTATAGCCAGGACTAGCGGGCGTTACAATGAGCAGTTCTTC. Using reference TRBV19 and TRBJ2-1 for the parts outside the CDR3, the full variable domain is DGGITQSPKYLFRKEGQNVTLSCEQNLNHDAMYWYRQDPGQGLRLIYYSQIVNDFQKGDIAEGYSVSREKKESFPLTVTSAQKNPTAFYLCASSIARTSGRYNEQFFGPGTRLTVL.

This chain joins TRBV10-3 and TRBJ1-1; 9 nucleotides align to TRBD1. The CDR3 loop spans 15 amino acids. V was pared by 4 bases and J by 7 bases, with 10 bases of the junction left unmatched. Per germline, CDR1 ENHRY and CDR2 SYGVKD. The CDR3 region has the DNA TGTGCCATCAGTGTAGACAGGGGGACAGCCGGTGAAGCTTTCTTT. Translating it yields CAISVDRGTAGEAFF.

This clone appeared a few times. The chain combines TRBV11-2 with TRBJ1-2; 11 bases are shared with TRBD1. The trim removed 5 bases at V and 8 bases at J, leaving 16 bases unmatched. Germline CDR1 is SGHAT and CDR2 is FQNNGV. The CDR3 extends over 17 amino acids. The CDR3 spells CASSRGFPDRGHRGYTF. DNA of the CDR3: TGTGCCAGCAGCCGAGGTTTTCCGGACAGGGGGCATAGAGGCTACACCTTC.

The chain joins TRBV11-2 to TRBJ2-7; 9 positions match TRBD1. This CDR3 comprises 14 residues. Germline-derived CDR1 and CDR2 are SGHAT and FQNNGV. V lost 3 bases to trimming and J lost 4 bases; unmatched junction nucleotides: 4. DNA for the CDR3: TGTGCCAGCAGCTTTTCCGGGACAGGGTACGAGCAGTACTTC. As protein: CASSFSGTGYEQYF. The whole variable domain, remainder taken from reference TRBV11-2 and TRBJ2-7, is EAGVAQSPRYKIIEKRQSVAFWCNPISGHATLYWYQQILGQGPKLLIQFQNNGVVDDSQLPKDRFSAERLKGVDSTLKIQPAKLEDSAVYLCASSFSGTGYEQYFGPGTRLTVT.

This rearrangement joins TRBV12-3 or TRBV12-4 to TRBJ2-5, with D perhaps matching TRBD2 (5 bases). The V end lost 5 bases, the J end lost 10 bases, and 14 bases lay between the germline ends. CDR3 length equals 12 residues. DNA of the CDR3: TGTGCCAGCAGTACGGGCCCCGCGGGCCAGTACTTC. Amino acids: CASSTGPAGQYF.

The CDR3 sequence is CASSLAGGPGETQYF. In DNA, the CDR3 is TGCGCCAGCAGCTTGGCAGGAGGGCCAGGGGAGACCCAGTACTTC. The chain recombines TRBV5-1 with TRBJ2-5, with D possibly matching TRBD2 (6 bases). Trimming took 0 bases from V and 5 from J, leaving 14 bases between them. This CDR3 contains 15 residues. Germline CDR1 is SGHRS and CDR2 is YFSETQ.

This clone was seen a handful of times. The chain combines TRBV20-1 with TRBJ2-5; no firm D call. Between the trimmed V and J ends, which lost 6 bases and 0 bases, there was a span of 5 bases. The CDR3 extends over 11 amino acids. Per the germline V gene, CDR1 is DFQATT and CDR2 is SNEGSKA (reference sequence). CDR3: CSAQHQETQYF. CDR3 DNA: TGCAGTGCACAGCACCAAGAGACCCAGTACTTC.